Presented here are 2 T cell receptor beta chains from one specimen sequenced in a study of cytomegalovirus exposure and HLA in healthy donors. Primers: 60 Vbeta forward and 13 Jbeta reverse. Clones were read by immunoSEQ multiplex PCR, and TCRdb kept only the in-frame ones, dropping some. This table holds a few hundred thousand clones, about 80% found once. Sequencing input: PBMCs. These receptors all stem from a girl aged 2-15 years in good health and CMV-seronegative.

V is TRBV28 and J is TRBJ2-5; TRBD1 might be the D (5 bases). Germline loops: CDR1 MDHEN, CDR2 SYDVKM. The CDR3 consists of 15 residues. V was cut by 3 bases and J by 3 bases, with 14 bases left in between. This CDR3 is CASSFTQGVKETQYF. The CDR3 DNA is TGTGCCAGCAGTTTTACCCAAGGGGTGAAAGAGACCCAGTACTTC.

The chain employs TRBV9 and TRBJ2-4; 8 bases are shared with TRBD2. This CDR3 contains 12 residues. The trim removed 4 bases at V and 16 bases at J, leaving 10 bases unmatched. The germline CDR1 and CDR2 sequences are SGDLS and YYNGEE. This CDR3 reads CASSPSGGPPYF. The CDR3 DNA reads as TGTGCCAGCAGCCCGAGCGGGGGCCCCCCTTACTTC.